What follows are 19 T cell receptor beta chains derived from one specimen sequenced in a study of blood T cell repertoires in COVID-19. The repertoire was sequenced with immunoSEQ multiplex PCR; TCRdb's copy has only in-frame clones and lacks some. The table has roughly 250,000 clones, 84% seen once. The sequencing sample was made of peripheral blood. These receptors came from a human donor in a cohort sampled during active COVID-19.

The genes are TRBV5-5 and TRBJ2-2; tentative D call: TRBD2 (5 bases). Deletions cut 3 bases from V and 3 bases from J, with 9 bases between. CDR3 length: 14 residues. CDR1 is SGHKS and CDR2 is YYEKEE in the germline V gene (reference sequence). The CDR3 region has the DNA TGTGCCAGCAGCTGGGCCGGGGACACCGGGGAGCTGTTTTTT. It translates to CASSWAGDTGELFF.

This clone has only one observation. V and J are TRBV13 and TRBJ2-7, with a possible D match to TRBD2 (5 bases). Germline V gene lookup returns CDR1 PRHDT and CDR2 FYEKMQ (reference sequence). The germline V and J ends were trimmed by 2 bases and 3 bases, with 17 bases remaining between them. The CDR3 extends over 16 amino acids. The CDR3 loop is CASSLLDTGIRYEQYF. The CDR3 DNA sequence: TGTGCCAGCAGCTTACTGGATACGGGGATACGCTACGAGCAGTACTTC.

The chain employs TRBV7-8 and TRBJ2-7; 7 bases line up with TRBD1. After removal of 5 bases from V and 5 bases from J, the junction contained 9 bases not matched to a gene. Germline values: CDR1 SGHVS, CDR2 FQNEAQ. This CDR3 comprises 14 residues. The CDR3 loop reads CASSRLTGDNEQYF. The CDR3 DNA follows: TGTGCCAGCAGCAGACTTACAGGGGACAACGAGCAGTACTTC.

For this clone: Other DNA sequences in this specimen translate into the identical CDR3. V is TRBV28 and J is TRBJ2-7; unclear D gene. This CDR3 region has 12 residues. CDR1 and CDR2 (germline): MDHEN, SYDVKM. Trimming stripped 4 bases from V and 3 bases from J, with 7 bases between. Written as DNA, the CDR3 is TGTGCCAGCAGTTCTCCAGGCTACGAGCAGTACTTC. Protein product: CASSSPGYEQYF.

The chain has TRBV18 and TRBJ2-1, with D perhaps matching TRBD1 (6 bases). The V end was cut by 4 bases, the J end by 1 base, with 11 bases between. CDR3 length equals 15 residues. From germline, CDR1 is KGHSH and CDR2 LQKENI. CDR3 nucleotide sequence: TGTGCCAGCTCACACCGACAGGCGTCCTACAATGAGCAGTTCTTC. Amino acids: CASSHRQASYNEQFF. Together with reference TRBV18 and TRBJ2-1, the CDR3 gives the full variable domain: NAGVMQNPRHLVRRRGQEARLRCSPMKGHSHVYWYRQLPEEGLKFMVYLQKENIIDESGMPKERFSAEFPKEGPSILRIQQVVRGDSAAYFCASSHRQASYNEQFFGPGTRLTVL.

The chain recombines TRBV28 with TRBJ1-6, with a tentative D call TRBD1 (5 bases). CDR1 is MDHEN and CDR2 is SYDVKM in the germline V gene. This CDR3 comprises 15 residues. Trimming left V 6 bases short and J 10 bases short, with 19 bases between. CDR3: CASRRKGQGNSPLHF. The CDR3 coding sequence is TGTGCCAGCAGACGTAAGGGCCAGGGTAACTCACCCCTCCACTTT.

V gene TRBV5-6 combines with J gene TRBJ2-1; possible D gene TRBD2, 5 bases. CDR1 is SGHDT and CDR2 is YYEEEE in the germline V gene. V was cut by 4 bases and J by 8 bases, with 16 bases left in between. The CDR3 loop spans 14 amino acids. CDR3 in amino acids: CASSPPGHGDEQFF. The CDR3 region has the DNA TGTGCCAGCAGCCCTCCGGGCCACGGGGATGAGCAGTTCTTC.

CDR3 DNA: TGCGCCAGCAGCTTGGCGTGGGGGACAGGGGCCTACGAGCAGTACTTC. Translating gives CASSLAWGTGAYEQYF. The V and J genes are TRBV5-1 and TRBJ2-7, with 10 bases lining up with TRBD1. Germline V gene data show CDR1 as SGHRS and CDR2 as YFSETQ. The V gene end was trimmed by 0 bases and the J gene end by 2 bases; junction bases not matched to a gene: 5. The CDR3 is made up of 16 amino acids.

CDR3 nucleotide sequence: TGTGCCAGCAGCACTCCCCCGAACTATGGCTACACCTTC. Translating it yields CASSTPPNYGYTF. The chain is built from TRBV6-5 and TRBJ1-2, with D unresolved. CDR3 size: 13 residues. CDR1 and CDR2 from the germline V gene are MNHEY and SVGAGI. The V and J ends lost 6 bases and 2 bases respectively, with 10 bases between them.

This chain links TRBV4-1 with TRBJ1-3; tentative D call: TRBD1 (6 bases). This CDR3 contains 15 residues. Germline lookup yields CDR1 MGHRA and CDR2 YSYEKL. Trimming left V 2 bases short and J 1 base short, with 9 bases between. The CDR3 coding sequence is TGCGCCAGCAGCCAACAACAGGGATCTGGAAACACCATATATTTT. This translates into CASSQQQGSGNTIYF.

J is TRBJ2-2 and V is TRBV5-4, with 10 bases matching TRBD1. CDR3 length: 15 amino acids. Trimming took 4 bases from V and 8 from J; bases not matched to a gene: 8. CDR1 is SGHNT and CDR2 is YYREEE in the germline V gene (reference sequence). The DNA for the CDR3 is TGTGCCAGCAGCGAAAGGGACAGGGGTTTTGGGGAGCTGTTTTTT. This translates into CASSERDRGFGELFF.

The chain uses TRBV5-6 and TRBJ1-4, with 7 bases identical to TRBD1. There are 15 residues in the CDR3. The germline V gene encodes CDR1 SGHDT and CDR2 YYEEEE. After removal of 0 bases from V and 6 bases from J, the junction contained 5 bases not matched to a gene. The CDR3 spells CASSLAPGTDEKLFF. The DNA for the CDR3 is TGTGCCAGCAGCTTGGCCCCAGGGACAGATGAAAAACTGTTTTTT. The variable domain in full, with the rest retrieved from reference TRBV5-6 and TRBJ1-4, is DAGVTQSPTHLIKTRGQQVTLRCSPKSGHDTVSWYQQALGQGPQFIFQYYEEEERQRGNFPDRFSGHQFPNYSSELNVNALLLGDSALYLCASSLAPGTDEKLFFGSGTQLSVL.

A few counts support this clone. The CDR3 loop is CASRQPGQRLFF. CDR3 nucleotides: TGTGCCAGCAGACAACCGGGACAGAGACTGTTTTTT. This chain connects TRBV3-1 (or the pseudogene TRBV3-2) to TRBJ1-4; 7 nucleotides match TRBD1. Trimming removed 6 bases from V and 13 bases from J; junction bases left unmatched: 8. Germline V lookup: CDR1 LGHDT, CDR2 YNNKEL (reference sequence). This CDR3 comprises 12 residues.

The chain uses TRBV5-1 and TRBJ2-7; TRBD2 is a possible D gene (6 bases). CDR3 length equals 13 residues. Germline CDR1 reads SGHRS; CDR2 reads YFSETQ. Trimming stripped 7 bases from V and 2 bases from J, with 13 bases between. The CDR3 DNA reads as TGCGCCAGCCAAGCGGGCACAACCTACGAGCAGTACTTC. It translates to CASQAGTTYEQYF.

The chain uses TRBV10-3 and TRBJ2-2, with TRBD2 identical over 7 bases. Germline CDR1 and CDR2: ENHRY and SYGVKD. The CDR3 consists of 16 residues. Trimming took 3 bases from V and 5 from J; bases not matched to a gene: 9. CDR3 sequence reads: CAISDAGVAVTGELFF. In DNA form, the CDR3 reads TGTGCCATCAGTGATGCGGGGGTAGCGGTGACCGGGGAGCTGTTTTTT.

This sequence joins TRBV6-5 and TRBJ2-2; maybe TRBD1 (5 bases). Trimming left V 7 bases short and J 4 bases short, with 16 bases between. The CDR3 is 15 residues long. Looked up from germline, CDR1 is MNHEY and CDR2 is SVGAGI. The DNA for the CDR3 is TGTGCCAGCATTCAGGGTAGGGGCTCCACCGGGGAGCTGTTTTTT. The encoded protein is CASIQGRGSTGELFF.

The V gene is TRBV5-1, the J gene TRBJ1-2; TRBD1 might be the D (5 bases). Per germline, CDR1 SGHRS and CDR2 YFSETQ. The CDR3 runs to 15 residues. V was pared by 0 bases and J by 0 bases, with 9 bases between. For the CDR3, the DNA is TGCGCCAGCAGCTTGGATGGGGCAGCTAACTATGGCTACACCTTC. Translating it yields CASSLDGAANYGYTF.

This clone was found a few times. V usage is TRBV7-2 and J usage is TRBJ2-1, with 11 bases lining up with TRBD2. This CDR3 comprises 17 residues. The V and J ends lost 5 bases and 10 bases, in that order; junction bases with no gene match: 16. The germline V gene encodes CDR1 SGHTA and CDR2 FQGNSA. The DNA for the CDR3 is TGTGCCAGCAGCGCCCGGACGCTAGCGGGGGGTTCGCGAGAGCAGTTCTTC. It encodes CASSARTLAGGSREQFF.

V and J are TRBV6-1 and TRBJ1-5; D is undetermined. Trimming took 3 bases from V and 2 from J, leaving 11 bases between them. The CDR3 spans 15 residues. Germline assignment: CDR1 MNHNS and CDR2 SASEGT. The CDR3 DNA reads TGTGCCAGCAGTGATCGGAGGGCGGGCAATCAGCCCCAGCATTTT. Its protein is CASSDRRAGNQPQHF.